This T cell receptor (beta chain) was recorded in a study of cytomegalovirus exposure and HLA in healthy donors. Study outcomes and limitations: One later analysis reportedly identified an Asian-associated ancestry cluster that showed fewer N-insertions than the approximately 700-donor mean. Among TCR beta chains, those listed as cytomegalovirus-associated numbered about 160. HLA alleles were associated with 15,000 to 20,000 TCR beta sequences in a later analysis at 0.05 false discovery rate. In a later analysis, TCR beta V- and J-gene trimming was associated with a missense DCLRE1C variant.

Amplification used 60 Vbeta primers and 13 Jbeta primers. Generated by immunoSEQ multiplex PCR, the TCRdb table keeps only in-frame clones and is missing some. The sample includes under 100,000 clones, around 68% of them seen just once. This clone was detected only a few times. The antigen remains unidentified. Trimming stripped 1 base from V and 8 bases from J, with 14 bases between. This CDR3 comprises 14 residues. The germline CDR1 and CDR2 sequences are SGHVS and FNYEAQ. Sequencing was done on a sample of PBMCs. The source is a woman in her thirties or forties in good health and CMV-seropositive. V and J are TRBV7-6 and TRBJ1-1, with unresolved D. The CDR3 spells CASSLGAGSTEAFF. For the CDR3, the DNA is TGTGCCAGCAGCTTAGGTGCAGGCTCGACAGAAGCTTTCTTT.